These 21 T cell receptor beta chains were all obtained from the same sample, sequenced in a study of blood T cell repertoires in COVID-19. Sequenced by immunoSEQ multiplex PCR; TCRdb stores in-frame clones only, minus some. The sample lists under 500,000 clones, roughly 90% seen once, with around 4.5% in the top ten. Sequenced material: peripheral blood. Source of these receptors: a woman in her thirties with acute or convalescent COVID-19.

The chain uses TRBV30 and TRBJ1-5; 8 bases line up with TRBD1. This CDR3 contains 16 residues. CDR1 is GTSNPN, CDR2 SVGIG, per germline (reference sequence). V gave up 1 base and J gave up 6 bases; unmatched junction bases: 11. The CDR3 nucleotides read TGTGCCTGGAGTGCAACCTACGGACAGGGCACTCAGCCCCAGCATTTT. Its translation is CAWSATYGQGTQPQHF.

The chain employs TRBV28 and TRBJ2-5; TRBD2 matches at 8 bases. Germline CDR1 reads MDHEN; CDR2 reads SYDVKM. The V and J ends lost 5 bases and 3 bases, in that order; junction bases with no gene match: 8. This CDR3 is built from 15 residues. The CDR3 sequence: CASSAVGTSKETQYF. CDR3 coding DNA: TGTGCCAGCAGTGCCGTCGGGACTAGTAAAGAGACCCAGTACTTC.

The rearrangement uses TRBV29-1 and TRBJ1-1; 7 bases are a match to TRBD1. The V gene's germline CDR1 is SQVTM and CDR2 ANQGSEA. The V and J ends lost 4 bases and 3 bases, in that order; junction bases with no gene match: 2. This CDR3 spans 12 amino acids. For the CDR3, the DNA is TGCAGCGTTGGGGACAGTCACACTGAAGCTTTCTTT. Translated, it gives CSVGDSHTEAFF.

This chain joins TRBV7-8 and TRBJ1-3, with unresolved D. Looked up from germline, CDR1 is SGHVS and CDR2 is FQNEAQ. The CDR3 has 14 amino acids. V was pared by 4 bases and J by 7 bases, with 14 bases between. The CDR3 loop reads CASSSRREVNTIYF. CDR3 in DNA: TGTGCCAGCAGCTCTCGTCGGGAAGTTAACACCATATATTTT.

This chain joins TRBV2 and TRBJ2-3; D is unclear. In germline, CDR1 is SNHLY, CDR2 FYNNEI. The CDR3 has 13 residues. Trimming removed 5 bases from V and 0 bases from J, with 6 bases in between. This CDR3 reads CASSYGSTDTQYF. The CDR3 coding sequence is TGTGCCAGCAGTTATGGCAGCACAGATACGCAGTATTTT.

V gene TRBV18 combines with J gene TRBJ2-7, with D maybe TRBD1 (5 bases). This CDR3 comprises 14 residues. Trimming removed 4 bases from V and 1 base from J, with 11 bases in between. Germline assignment: CDR1 KGHSH and CDR2 LQKENI. As DNA, the CDR3 is TGTGCCAGCTCACTGCAGGGTCAGTCCTACGAGCAGTACTTC. Translation gives CASSLQGQSYEQYF.

This rearrangement joins TRBV7-9 to TRBJ2-1; 16 bases fit TRBD2. Per germline, CDR1 SEHNR and CDR2 FQNEAQ (reference sequence). Trimming removed 4 bases from V and 9 bases from J; junction bases left unmatched: 6. This CDR3 contains 16 residues. The CDR3 coding sequence is TGTGCCAGCAGCTACTCGGGACTAGCGGGGGGGGCTGAGCAGTTCTTC. Its protein is CASSYSGLAGGAEQFF.

This CDR3 is CASSQVGRERQPQHF. CDR3 in DNA: TGCGCCAGCAGCCAAGTAGGCAGGGAACGCCAGCCCCAGCATTTT. The V and J genes are TRBV4-1 and TRBJ1-5; a possible D gene is TRBD1 (5 bases). The germline CDR1 and CDR2 sequences are MGHRA and YSYEKL. Trimming left V 1 base short and J 7 bases short, with 14 bases between. This CDR3 comprises 15 residues.

CDR3 nucleotides: TGTGCCAGCAGCCAAGACCCCCTGGGGGGGATAACAGATACGCAGTATTTT. Translation: CASSQDPLGGITDTQYF. V gene TRBV3-1 (or the pseudogene TRBV3-2) combines with J gene TRBJ2-3; 7 nucleotides match TRBD2. The CDR3 is 17 residues long. Germline trimming cut 0 bases from V and 3 bases from J; bases unmatched to any gene: 9. The germline CDR1 and CDR2 sequences are LGHDT and YNNKEL (reference sequence).

The chain uses TRBV19 and TRBJ2-1, with D possibly matching TRBD1 (5 bases). The length of the CDR3 is 12 residues. V shed 1 base and J shed 8 bases, with 6 bases lying between them. The germline V gene encodes CDR1 LNHDA and CDR2 SQIVND (reference sequence). The chain's CDR3 is CASSIGRDEQFF. The CDR3 DNA reads as TGTGCCAGTAGTATAGGCAGGGATGAGCAGTTCTTC.

V is TRBV6-2 or TRBV6-3 and J is TRBJ2-7, with D unresolved. CDR3 length equals 13 residues. V lost 5 bases and J 2 bases, leaving 10 bases between the germline ends. Germline CDR1 reads MNHEY; CDR2 reads SVGEGT. The CDR3, as DNA: TGTGCCAGCAGTCCCTACAGTACCTACGAGCAGTACTTC. Its protein is CASSPYSTYEQYF.

The CDR3 sequence is CASREQVSYNSPLHF. As DNA, the CDR3 is TGTGCCAGCAGAGAACAGGTCTCCTATAATTCACCCCTCCACTTT. The chain is built from TRBV6-4 and TRBJ1-6; TRBD1 might be the D (5 bases). The CDR3 is made up of 15 amino acids. Trimming stripped 6 bases from V and 0 bases from J, with 9 bases between. CDR1 and CDR2 (germline): MRHNA, SNTAGT.

V gene TRBV6-5 combines with J gene TRBJ1-6; D possibly corresponds to TRBD1 (5 bases). Germline V gene data show CDR1 as MNHEY and CDR2 as SVGAGI. CDR3 length: 14 amino acids. V lost 6 bases and J lost 4, with 10 bases in between. CDR3 bases: TGTGCCAGCAGGAAACAGGAATATAATTCACCCCTCCACTTT. It codes for CASRKQEYNSPLHF.

The CDR3 coding sequence is TGTGCCAGCAGTCCAAGGGCAGGACAGGGCTCTGGAAACACCATATATTTT. Translation: CASSPRAGQGSGNTIYF. The chain joins TRBV27 to TRBJ1-3, with 8 bases fitting TRBD1. The V segment lost 5 bases and the J segment 0 bases; nucleotides outside the gene matches: 9. This CDR3 is 17 amino acids long. Germline lookup yields CDR1 MNHEY and CDR2 SMNVEV (reference sequence).

The chain recombines TRBV10-3 with TRBJ1-1, with TRBD1 matching over 7 bases. CDR3 length: 17 amino acids. Germline V gene sequence: CDR1 ENHRY, CDR2 SYGVKD. J gave up 5 bases and V 3 bases, and 15 bases lay outside the gene matches. CDR3 amino acids: CAISDFENQGGGTEAFF. The CDR3 DNA reads as TGTGCCATCAGTGATTTCGAGAATCAGGGGGGTGGAACTGAAGCTTTCTTT.

V and J are TRBV3-1 (or the pseudogene TRBV3-2) and TRBJ1-2, with D maybe TRBD1 (6 bases). The germline V and J ends were trimmed by 3 bases and 5 bases, with 19 bases remaining between them. The CDR3 is 16 residues long. Germline V gene lookup returns CDR1 LGHDT and CDR2 YNNKEL (reference sequence). The CDR3 sequence: CASSHRGVTRNYGYTF. For the CDR3, the DNA is TGTGCCAGCAGCCACAGGGGAGTTACGAGGAATTATGGCTACACCTTC.

This rearrangement joins TRBV19 to TRBJ1-2, with D unclear. In germline, CDR1 is LNHDA, CDR2 SQIVND (reference sequence). CDR3 size: 16 residues. Trimming shortened V by 6 bases and J by 3 bases, and 20 bases separated the two germline ends. The CDR3 sequence is CASRVLTGKVDYGYTF. CDR3 in DNA: TGTGCCAGTAGGGTGTTGACGGGGAAAGTCGACTATGGCTACACCTTC.

The CDR3 is CASSPHLPGTEQYF. The DNA of the CDR3 is TGTGCCAGCAGCCCCCACTTACCGGGAACCGAGCAGTACTTC. The chain employs TRBV14 and TRBJ2-7, with D possibly matching TRBD2 (5 bases). The CDR3 loop spans 14 amino acids. Looked up from germline, CDR1 is SGHDN and CDR2 is FVKESK. V lost 4 bases and J 6 bases, leaving 16 bases between the germline ends.

The rearrangement joins TRBV6-5 to TRBJ1-1; D is unresolved. The germline CDR1 and CDR2 sequences are MNHEY and SVGAGI. The CDR3 is 14 residues long. Trimming removed 5 bases from V and 4 bases from J, with 14 bases in between. The CDR3 coding sequence is TGTGCCAGCAGTATGGACTGGACGTTCACTGAAGCTTTCTTT. Translation: CASSMDWTFTEAFF.

The CDR3 loop reads CASSQTGQGNNEQFF. The CDR3 nucleotides read TGCGCCAGCAGCCAGACGGGACAGGGGAACAATGAGCAGTTCTTC. This chain connects TRBV4-1 to TRBJ2-1; 10 bases are a match to TRBD1. CDR3 length: 15 residues. J gave up 5 bases and V 3 bases, and 4 bases lay outside the gene matches. The germline V gene has CDR1 MGHRA and CDR2 YSYEKL.

This chain uses TRBV20-1 with TRBJ1-5; D remains unclear. The CDR3 extends over 15 amino acids. The V gene's germline CDR1 is DFQATT and CDR2 SNEGSKA (reference sequence). Trimming left V 3 bases short and J 5 bases short, with 17 bases between. The CDR3 protein is CSASQAGSGDQPQHF. Written as DNA, the CDR3 is TGCAGTGCTAGTCAAGCGGGAAGTGGTGATCAGCCCCAGCATTTT.